The 8 T cell receptor beta chains below all came from one sample that was sequenced in a study of metastatic and nonmetastatic thyroid tumors. TCRdb re-clonotyped the PCR reads via MiXCR. The sample has 20,000 or so clones, 25% to 35% seen once. Thyroid surgery was preceded by no treatment in any patient. Sequenced input: tumor tissue. The receptors shown here come from a female donor with papillary thyroid cancer or a benign thyroid nodule (not recorded which). Some clones in this sample may be carry-over from other donors' samples.

The J gene is TRBJ1-2, the V gene TRBV7-8; tentative D call: TRBD1 (6 bases). This CDR3 is 18 amino acids long. From germline, CDR1 is SGHVS and CDR2 FQNEAQ. Trimming cost V 1 base and J 6 bases, with 24 bases left between them. The CDR3 DNA reads as TGTGCCAGCAGCTTAGGGTGGCGGGGGGCGATGGGTGTTAATGGCTACACCTTC. Translated: CASSLGWRGAMGVNGYTF.

This chain links TRBV18 with TRBJ2-7; 7 bases align to TRBD2. CDR1 KGHSH and CDR2 LQKENI come from the germline V gene. Trimming took 6 bases from V and 2 from J; bases not matched to a gene: 4. This CDR3 region has 13 residues. The CDR3 sequence is CASSGRGAYEQYF. The DNA of the CDR3 is TGTGCCAGCTCGGGCCGGGGGGCCTACGAGCAGTACTTC.

In DNA, the CDR3 is TGCGCCAGCAGCCAAGCGGTACATATACAAGAGACCCAGTACTTC. Translated, it gives CASSQAVHIQETQYF. The chain employs TRBV4-1 and TRBJ2-5; D ambiguous. The length of the CDR3 is 15 residues. Germline CDR1 MGHRA, CDR2 YSYEKL. V was cut by 1 base and J by 2 bases, with 11 bases left in between.

In this sample, this clone is medium-sized. The rearrangement links TRBV20-1 to TRBJ2-1, with D unresolved. This CDR3 is built from 15 residues. The V end was cut by 3 bases, the J end by 2 bases, with 14 bases between. Per the germline V gene, CDR1 is DFQATT and CDR2 is SNEGSKA (reference sequence). This chain's CDR3 is CSASGSMTPYNEQFF. The CDR3 DNA follows: TGCAGTGCTAGCGGTAGCATGACCCCCTACAATGAGCAGTTCTTC.

The chain employs TRBV19 and TRBJ2-3; D is possibly TRBD1 (6 bases). Trimming removed 3 bases from V and 0 bases from J, with 13 bases in between. Germline CDR1 LNHDA, CDR2 SQIVND (reference sequence). The CDR3 loop spans 16 amino acids. Here the CDR3 DNA reads TGTGCCAGTAGTATTGGCAGGGGATCTAGCACAGATACGCAGTATTTT. The encoded protein is CASSIGRGSSTDTQYF.

In this sample, this clone turned up a few times. The chain carries TRBV10-3 and TRBJ2-7; no definite D call. Trimming took 2 bases from V and 4 from J, leaving 9 bases between them. This CDR3 spans 13 amino acids. CDR1 ENHRY and CDR2 SYGVKD come from the germline V gene. The DNA of the CDR3 is TGTGCCATCAGTGAGGGTATGGGTTACGAGCAGTACTTC. Amino acid sequence: CAISEGMGYEQYF.

The chain joins TRBV5-4 to TRBJ1-2; no reliable D call. V lost 0 bases to trimming and J lost 7 bases, with 13 bases between them. The CDR3 spans 14 residues. Germline CDR1 and CDR2: SGHNT and YYREEE (reference sequence). The CDR3, as DNA: TGTGCCAGCAGCTTGGAATCGGTACGTGGTGGCTACACCTTC. As protein: CASSLESVRGGYTF.

In this sample, this clone turned up many times. The V call is TRBV5-1, the J call TRBJ2-1; 7 positions agree with TRBD2. CDR1 SGHRS and CDR2 YFSETQ come from the germline V gene. This CDR3 has 16 residues. V shed 4 bases and J 8 bases; nucleotides not matched to a gene: 15. The CDR3, as DNA: TGCGCCAGCAGCCCAAAGCGGGAACGGGTCCGGGATGAGCAGTTCTTC. Protein sequence: CASSPKRERVRDEQFF.